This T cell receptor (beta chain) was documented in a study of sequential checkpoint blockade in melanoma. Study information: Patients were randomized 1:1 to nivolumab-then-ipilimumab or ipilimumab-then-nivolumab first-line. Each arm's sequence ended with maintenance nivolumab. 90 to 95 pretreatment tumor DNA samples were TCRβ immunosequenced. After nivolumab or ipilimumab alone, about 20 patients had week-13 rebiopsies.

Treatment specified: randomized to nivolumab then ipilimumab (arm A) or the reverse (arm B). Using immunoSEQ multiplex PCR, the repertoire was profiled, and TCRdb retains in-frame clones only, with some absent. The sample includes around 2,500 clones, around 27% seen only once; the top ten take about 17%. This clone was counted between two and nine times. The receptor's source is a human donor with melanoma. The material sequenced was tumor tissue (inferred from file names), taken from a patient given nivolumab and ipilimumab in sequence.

CDR3 sequence reads: CASSLGRTNTGELFF. DNA for the CDR3: TGTGCCAGCAGCTTGGGCAGGACGAACACCGGGGAGCTGTTTTTT. The chain carries TRBV11-3 and TRBJ2-2, with no clear D. This CDR3 spans 15 amino acids. Trimming cost V 3 bases and J 0 bases, with 8 bases left between them. Germline-derived CDR1 and CDR2 are SGHNT and YENEEA. The variable domain in full, with the rest retrieved from reference TRBV11-3 and TRBJ2-2, is EAGVVQSPRYKIIEKKQPVAFWCNPISGHNTLYWYLQNLGQGPELLIRYENEEAVDDSQLPKDRFSAERLKGVDSTLKIQPAELGDSAVYLCASSLGRTNTGELFFGEGSRLTVL.